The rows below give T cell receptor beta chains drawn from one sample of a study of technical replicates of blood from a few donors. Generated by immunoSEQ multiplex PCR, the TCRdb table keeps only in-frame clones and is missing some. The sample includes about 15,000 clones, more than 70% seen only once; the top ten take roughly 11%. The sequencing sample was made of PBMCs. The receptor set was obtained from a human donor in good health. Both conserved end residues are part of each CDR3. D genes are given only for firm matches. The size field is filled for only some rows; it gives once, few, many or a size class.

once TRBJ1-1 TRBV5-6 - TGTGCCAGCAGCTTGACAGGGGAAGCTTTCTTT CASSLTGEAFF
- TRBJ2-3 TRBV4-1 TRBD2 TGCGCCAGCAGCCAAGAACTAGCGGGAGGGCCAGATACGCAGTATTTT CASSQELAGGPDTQYF
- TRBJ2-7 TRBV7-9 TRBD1 TGTGCCAGCAGCTTAGCCAGATCCGGGACAGGATCCTACGAGCAGTACTTC CASSLARSGTGSYEQYF
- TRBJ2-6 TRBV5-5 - TGTGCCAGCAGCTTGTCACGGGATGCTGGGGCCAACGTCCTGACTTTC CASSLSRDAGANVLTF
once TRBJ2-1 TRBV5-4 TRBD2 TGTGCCAGCAGCGAGTCGGGACTAGCCAGCCCCTACAATGAGCAGTTCTTC CASSESGLASPYNEQFF
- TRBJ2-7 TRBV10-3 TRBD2 TGTGCCATCAGCCTAGGGACTAGCGGGAGTCGTAACGAGCAGTACTTC CAISLGTSGSRNEQYF
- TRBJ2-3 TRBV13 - TGTGCCAGCTTGGAGCGGTCCAGGGATACGCAGTATTTT CASLERSRDTQYF
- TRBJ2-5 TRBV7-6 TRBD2 TGTGCCAGCAGCTCCAGACTAGCGGGGGCCCAGTACTTC CASSSRLAGAQYF
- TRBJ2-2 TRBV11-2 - TGTGCCAGCAGCCCTGCAGGTCTGAACACCGGGGAGCTGTTTTTT CASSPAGLNTGELFF
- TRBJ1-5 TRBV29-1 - TGCAGCGTTTCACAGGGCGGGCAGCCCCAGCATTTT CSVSQGGQPQHF
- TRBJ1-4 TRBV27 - TGTGCCAGCAGTTTATTCTGGCGTAGGGCGGGGGAAAAACTGTTTTTT CASSLFWRRAGEKLFF
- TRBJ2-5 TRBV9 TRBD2 TGTGCCAGCAGCGCGGGATTAGCGGGAGGCCTCGCAGAGACCCAGTACTTC CASSAGLAGGLAETQYF
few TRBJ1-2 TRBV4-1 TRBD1 TGCGCCAGCAGCCTAGGACAGGGTGATGTCTATGGCTACACCTTC CASSLGQGDVYGYTF
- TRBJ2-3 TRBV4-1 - TGCGCCAGCAGCCACGCCGCCCGGGATGGCACAGATACGCAGTATTTT CASSHAARDGTDTQYF
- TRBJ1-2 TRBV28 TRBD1 TGTGCCAGCAGTTTAGCAAGACAGGGGGCTGGCTATGGCTACACCTTC CASSLARQGAGYGYTF
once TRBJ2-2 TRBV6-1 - TGTGCCAGCAGCCAACTATCCCGAACCGGGGAGCTGTTTTTT CASSQLSRTGELFF
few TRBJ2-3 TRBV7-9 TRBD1 TGTGCCAGCAGCTTAGGGACAGGGGATACAGATACGCAGTATTTT CASSLGTGDTDTQYF
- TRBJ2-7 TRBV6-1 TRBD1 TGTGCCAGCAGTGGAATAAGGACAGGGAGCAGCAACGAGCAGTACTTC CASSGIRTGSSNEQYF
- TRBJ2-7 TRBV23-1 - TGCGCCAGCAATATCTCCTACGAGCAGTACTTC CASNISYEQYF
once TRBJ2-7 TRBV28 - TGTGCCAGCGGAGTTACAGAGCAGTACTTC CASGVTEQYF
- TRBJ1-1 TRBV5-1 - TGCGCCAGCAGCCTGGGACATCAGAACACTGAAGCTTTCTTT CASSLGHQNTEAFF
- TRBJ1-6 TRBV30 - TGTGCCTGGAGCCATGAGGGGGTACCCCTTGGCTCCTATAATTCACCCCTCCACTTT CAWSHEGVPLGSYNSPLHF
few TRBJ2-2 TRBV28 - TGTGCCAGCCCACCCTCGGGTAGGGGCAACACCGGGGAGCTGTTTTTT CASPPSGRGNTGELFF
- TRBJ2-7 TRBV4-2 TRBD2 TGTGCCAGCAGCCACAACCCGGGACTAGCGGGAGACTACGAGCAGTACTTC CASSHNPGLAGDYEQYF
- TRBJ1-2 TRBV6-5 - TGTGCCAGCAGTTACTCGAGTGTGGGGAGGGATGGCTACACCTTC CASSYSSVGRDGYTF
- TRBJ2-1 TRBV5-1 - TGCGCCAGCAGCTTGGCCAACCCTAGCCGAGGGAATGAGCAGTTCTTC CASSLANPSRGNEQFF
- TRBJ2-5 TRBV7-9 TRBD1 TGTGCCAGCAGCTTACCTAAGGGACAGGGTCAAGAGACCCAGTACTTC CASSLPKGQGQETQYF
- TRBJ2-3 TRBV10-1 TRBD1 TGCGCCAGCAGTGAGTCGACCACCTTGATTCGACAGGGGCGAGGAAAAGATACGCAGTATTTT CASSESTTLIRQGRGKDTQYF
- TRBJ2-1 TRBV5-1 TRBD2 TGCGCCAGCAGCTTCGCGGGAGGGGCGAGTGAGCAGTTCTTC CASSFAGGASEQFF
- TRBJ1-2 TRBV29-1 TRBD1 TGCAGCTGGGGACAGGGCCTCCTCTTTAACTATGGCTACACCTTC CSWGQGLLFNYGYTF
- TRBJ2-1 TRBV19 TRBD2 TGTGCCAGTAGTATGGGCTCTAGCGGGAGGTCGTTTACACTTCAGTTCTTC CASSMGSSGRSFTLQFF
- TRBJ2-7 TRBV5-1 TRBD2 TGCGCCAGCAGCTTGTGGGGACTAGCGGGAGACGAGCAGTACTTC CASSLWGLAGDEQYF
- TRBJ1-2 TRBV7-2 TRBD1 TGTGCCAGCAGCTTAGCCGACAGGGGGCATTATGGCTACACCTTC CASSLADRGHYGYTF
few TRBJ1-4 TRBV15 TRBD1 TGTGCCACCAGCAGAGACAGGGGGAATGAAAAACTGTTTTTT CATSRDRGNEKLFF
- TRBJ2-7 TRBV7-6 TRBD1 TGTGCCAGCAGCTTAGAAACGGCAGGGGGCGAGCAGTACTTC CASSLETAGGEQYF
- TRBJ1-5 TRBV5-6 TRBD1 TGTGCCAGCAGCTACGGGACAGGGTTAGGTCAGCCCCAGCATTTT CASSYGTGLGQPQHF
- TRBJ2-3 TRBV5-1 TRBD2 TGCGCCAGCAGCCGCGATTCTAGCGGAACAGATACGCAGTATTTT CASSRDSSGTDTQYF
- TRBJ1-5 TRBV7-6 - TGTGCCAGCAGCTTAGTGGGGGCAAGGCCATATAGCAATCAGCCCCAGCATTTT CASSLVGARPYSNQPQHF
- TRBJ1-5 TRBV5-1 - TGCGCCAGCAGCTTGGCGGCAGGGTTCGATCAGCCCCAGCATTTT CASSLAAGFDQPQHF
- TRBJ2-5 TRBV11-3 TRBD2 TGTGCCAGCAGCTTAGGTGTGACTAGCGGGAGCGAGGAGACCCAGTACTTC CASSLGVTSGSEETQYF
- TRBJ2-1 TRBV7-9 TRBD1 TGTGCCAGCAGCTTTAGGGGGCAGGGGCGCCGAAATGAGCAGTTCTTC CASSFRGQGRRNEQFF
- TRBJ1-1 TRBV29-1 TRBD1 TGCAGCGGCAGGGGACAGGGACGCACTGAAGCTTTCTTT CSGRGQGRTEAFF
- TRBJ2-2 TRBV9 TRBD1 TGTGCCAGCAGCCCGGGACAGACTAACACCGGGGAGCTGTTTTTT CASSPGQTNTGELFF
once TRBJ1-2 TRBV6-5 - TGTGCCAGCAGCCCCGGGTGGAGTGGCTACACCTTC CASSPGWSGYTF
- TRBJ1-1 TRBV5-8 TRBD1 TGTGCCAGCAGCTTGGGGACAGGAAACACTGAAGCTTTCTTT CASSLGTGNTEAFF
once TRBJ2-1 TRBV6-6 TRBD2 TGTGCCAGCAGTTACCTGACTAGCGACAATGAGCAGTTCTTC CASSYLTSDNEQFF
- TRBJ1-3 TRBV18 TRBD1 TGTGCCAGCTCACTCACAGGGGCCGGAAACACCATATATTTT CASSLTGAGNTIYF
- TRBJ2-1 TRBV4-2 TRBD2 TGTGCCAGCAGCCAACAGCGGGGCGAGCAGTTCTTC CASSQQRGEQFF
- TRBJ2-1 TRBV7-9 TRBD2 TGTGCCAGCAGCCTGGTAGCGGGAGTTCCCAATGAGCAGTTCTTC CASSLVAGVPNEQFF
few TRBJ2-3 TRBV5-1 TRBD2 TGCGCCAGCAGCTTGGAGTTGCGGGAGGGCACAGATACGCAGTATTTT CASSLELREGTDTQYF
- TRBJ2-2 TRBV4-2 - TGTGCCAGCAGCCAAGATTTCCGGAACACCGGGGAGCTGTTTTTT CASSQDFRNTGELFF
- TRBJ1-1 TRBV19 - TGTGCCAGTAGTACCGGGGACACCGAGAACACTGAAGCTTTCTTT CASSTGDTENTEAFF
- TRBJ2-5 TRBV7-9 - TGTGCCAGCAGCCCCCAGTCGGGGCAAGAGACCCAGTACTTC CASSPQSGQETQYF
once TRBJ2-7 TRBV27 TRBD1 TGTGCCAGCAGTTTAGAGGCAGGGGGCTTTCGGTACTTC CASSLEAGGFRYF
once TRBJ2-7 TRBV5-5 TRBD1 TGTGCCAGCAGCTTGATGGGACAGGCAGCCTACGAGCAGTACTTC CASSLMGQAAYEQYF
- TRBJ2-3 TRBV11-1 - TGTGCCAGCAGCTTCAAGGCGGGAACGGATACGCAGTATTTT CASSFKAGTDTQYF
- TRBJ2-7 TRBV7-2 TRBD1 TGTGCCAGCAGCCGGGACAGGGGATCCGAGCAGTACTTC CASSRDRGSEQYF